Listed here are 7 T cell receptor beta chains from one sample, sequenced in a study of cytomegalovirus exposure and HLA in healthy donors. With 60 Vbeta and 13 Jbeta primers, the PCR was carried out. TCRdb keeps only in-frame clones here, not all; method: immunoSEQ multiplex PCR. The listing records fewer than 85,000 clones. The source material was PBMCs. The origin of the receptors is a woman in her forties in good health and CMV-seropositive.

V is TRBV7-3 and J is TRBJ2-5; TRBD1 matches at 9 bases. This CDR3 has 15 amino acids. Germline assignment: CDR1 SGHTA and CDR2 FQGTGA. Trimming at V came to 3 bases and at J to 2 bases, leaving 4 bases not matched to a gene. The CDR3 DNA is TGTGCCAGCAGCTTGGGACAGGGAAGACAAGAGACCCAGTACTTC. Its protein product is CASSLGQGRQETQYF.

The chain joins TRBV5-4 to TRBJ2-7, with 7 bases lining up with TRBD2. Trimming removed 0 bases from V and 0 bases from J; junction bases left unmatched: 3. The CDR3 is 15 amino acids. Germline V gene data show CDR1 as SGHNT and CDR2 as YYREEE (reference sequence). CDR3 protein: CASSLELASSYEQYF. CDR3 nucleotides: TGTGCCAGCAGCTTGGAACTAGCGAGCTCCTACGAGCAGTACTTC.

V is TRBV6-1 and J is TRBJ1-2, with 7 bases identical to TRBD1. CDR1 is MNHNS and CDR2 is SASEGT in the germline V gene. V lost 7 bases, J lost 4 bases, and 9 bases stayed unmatched. This CDR3 has 14 residues. The CDR3 protein is CASIPRQGFYGYTF. CDR3 bases: TGTGCCAGCATCCCCCGACAGGGCTTCTATGGCTACACCTTC.

V usage is TRBV30 and J usage is TRBJ2-6, with 11 nucleotides matching TRBD2. There are 19 residues in the CDR3. Trimming took 2 bases from V and 2 from J; bases not matched to a gene: 11. The germline gives CDR1 GTSNPN, CDR2 SVGIG (reference sequence). CDR3 in amino acids: CAWSSTGTSGSAGANVLTF. DNA for the CDR3: TGTGCCTGGAGTTCTACCGGGACTAGCGGCTCAGCTGGGGCCAACGTCCTGACTTTC.

This sequence joins TRBV5-4 and TRBJ2-5; 12 bases match TRBD2. J lost 2 bases, V lost 4 bases, and 6 bases had no gene match. CDR3 length equals 16 residues. Germline V gene lookup returns CDR1 SGHNT and CDR2 YYREEE (reference sequence). This CDR3 reads CASSRASGGVQETQYF. CDR3 in DNA: TGTGCCAGCAGCAGAGCTAGCGGGGGGGTACAAGAGACCCAGTACTTC.

The rearrangement uses TRBV7-6 and TRBJ1-2, with 9 bases lining up with TRBD1. Germline V gene lookup returns CDR1 SGHVS and CDR2 FNYEAQ. Germline trimming cut 5 bases from V and 2 bases from J; bases unmatched to any gene: 6. The CDR3 spans 15 residues. As DNA, the CDR3 is TGTGCCAGCAGCCCTATGGACAGGGGAAACTATGGCTACACCTTC. Protein: CASSPMDRGNYGYTF.

The V gene is TRBV2, the J gene TRBJ2-1, with D maybe TRBD2 (6 bases). Germline V gene lookup returns CDR1 SNHLY and CDR2 FYNNEI. V lost 11 bases, J lost 4 bases, and 15 bases lay in between. This CDR3 has 13 amino acids. The CDR3 DNA reads as TGTGCCGGGAGGCCCGGGGAATACAATGAGCAGTTCTTC. This encodes CAGRPGEYNEQFF.